This entry is about one T cell receptor beta chain. Antigen: not known. In TCRdb, the 5' RACE reads were re-called with MiXCR into one record per CDR3 protein. The data show about 340,000 distinct CDR3 sequences, roughly 15% seen once. The CDR3 loop spans 14 amino acids. V was pared by 4 bases and J by 5 bases, with 13 bases between. Germline V gene sequence: CDR1 SGHRS, CDR2 YFSETQ. This sample is drawn from a study of CD8 T cells in ankylosing spondylitis. Study conclusions and caveats: Among TCR beta sequences, a motif of several highly homologous variants appeared characteristic of ankylosing spondylitis blood.

This clonotype originated in a male donor with ankylosing spondylitis or in good health (not recorded which). This chain joins TRBV5-1 and TRBJ2-1; TRBD1 might be the D (5 bases). Sequencing was performed on blood, either unsorted or a sorted T cell fraction (not recorded which). CDR3 nucleotide sequence: TGCGCCAGCAGCCCAGGCGTCAGGGACAATGAGCAGTTCTTC. It encodes CASSPGVRDNEQFF.